This T cell receptor beta chain is drawn from a study of identical twins. Study results and limitations: For zero-insertion analyses, partial confounding could come from invariant MAIT and iNKT cells.

This clonotype was detected only a few times. Antigen: not known. CDR3 length equals 15 residues. V lost 4 bases and J 4 bases, leaving 17 bases between the germline ends. Per germline, CDR1 SGHTS and CDR2 YDEGEE. TCRdb independently ran MiXCR on the 5' RACE reads; one entry per CDR3 protein. The repertoire holds some 200,000 distinct CDR3 sequences, with around 8% as singletons. Separately, the same data were catalogued under a study of yellow fever vaccine responses in identical twins.

This chain connects TRBV5-8 to TRBJ2-5, with a weak D call TRBD1 (6 bases). This clonotype originated in a woman between 18 and 30 years old in good health. The source material was memory (CD45RO+) T cells sorted from blood. The DNA of the CDR3 is TGTGCCAGCAGCCAAGGACGAACCAGGGGAGAGACCCAGTACTTC. It is translated as CASSQGRTRGETQYF.